The 24 T cell receptor beta chains listed next were all sequenced from one sample in a study of blood T cell repertoires in COVID-19. Generated by immunoSEQ multiplex PCR, the TCRdb table keeps only in-frame clones and is missing some. Of 90,000 or so clones detected, roughly nine tenths appear once; the ten largest clones hold approximately 5.6%. Sequenced sample: peripheral blood. Source of these receptors: an elderly woman with active COVID-19.

This chain links TRBV7-9 with TRBJ2-7; D is unclear. CDR3 length equals 16 residues. Between the trimmed V and J ends, which lost 1 base and 2 bases, there was a span of 15 bases. The germline gives CDR1 SEHNR, CDR2 FQNEAQ (reference sequence). The CDR3 sequence: CASSLGGDSSAYEQYF. In nucleotides, the CDR3 is TGTGCCAGCAGCTTAGGTGGTGACTCTTCAGCCTACGAGCAGTACTTC.

V gene TRBV4-3 combines with J gene TRBJ2-1, with 7 bases aligning to TRBD2. This CDR3 is built from 14 residues. Germline V gene sequence: CDR1 LGHNA, CDR2 YSLEER. With V trimmed by 3 bases and J by 8 bases, 7 bases remained unmatched. CDR3 DNA sequence: TGCGCCAGCAGCCAGATTGGGGGAGGGGATGAGCAGTTCTTC. As protein: CASSQIGGGDEQFF.

The J gene is TRBJ1-5, the V gene TRBV19, with D possibly matching TRBD1 (5 bases). The germline V gene has CDR1 LNHDA and CDR2 SQIVND (reference sequence). Trimming removed 0 bases from V and 0 bases from J, with 24 bases in between. The CDR3 is 21 amino acids. Here the CDR3 reads CASSIDSRGTLLSYSNQPQHF. CDR3 coding DNA: TGTGCCAGTAGTATAGACTCTAGGGGTACACTTTTAAGTTATAGCAATCAGCCCCAGCATTTT.

The gene calls are TRBV2 and TRBJ1-1; 7 nucleotides match TRBD1. With V trimmed by 4 bases and J by 4 bases, 6 bases remained unmatched. The CDR3 spans 14 residues. Germline-derived CDR1 and CDR2 are SNHLY and FYNNEI. The CDR3 DNA reads as TGTGCCAGCAGTGGAGGACAGGTTCGCACTGAAGCTTTCTTT. It encodes CASSGGQVRTEAFF. The full variable domain, with the rest looked up from reference TRBV2 and TRBJ1-1, is EPEVTQTPSHQVTQMGQEVILRCVPISNHLYFYWYRQILGQKVEFLVSFYNNEISEKSEIFDDQFSVERPDGSNFTLKIRSTKLEDSAMYFCASSGGQVRTEAFFGQGTRLTVV.

The DNA of the CDR3 is TGCAGCGTTGAAGATCGCTCGGTAGCTAACACCGGGGAGCTGTTTTTT. Its translation: CSVEDRSVANTGELFF. The chain employs TRBV29-1 and TRBJ2-2; D ambiguous. Germline loops: CDR1 SQVTM, CDR2 ANQGSEA. The CDR3 consists of 16 residues. Trimming pared 0 bases from V and 2 bases from J, leaving 13 bases between.

This clone was counted once. The chain combines TRBV29-1 with TRBJ1-1; D possibly corresponds to TRBD1 (5 bases). The length of the CDR3 is 13 residues. Germline CDR1 is SQVTM and CDR2 is ANQGSEA. V lost 4 bases and J 1 base, leaving 10 bases between the germline ends. The CDR3 DNA reads TGCAGCGTTGTGGGGCAGCCGAACACTGAAGCTTTCTTT. Translation: CSVVGQPNTEAFF.

The rearrangement joins TRBV29-1 to TRBJ2-1; 10 nucleotides line up with TRBD1. The ends lost 3 bases at V and 0 bases at J; junction bases unmatched: 5. This CDR3 is 16 amino acids long. Germline lookup yields CDR1 SQVTM and CDR2 ANQGSEA. CDR3 amino acids: CSVEPDRGSSYNEQFF. Written as DNA, the CDR3 is TGCAGCGTTGAGCCGGACAGGGGGAGCTCCTACAATGAGCAGTTCTTC.

This chain uses TRBV9 with TRBJ2-7, with D perhaps TRBD1 (5 bases). There are 14 residues in the CDR3. V lost 0 bases, J lost 4 bases, and 11 bases lay in between. Germline V gene data show CDR1 as SGDLS and CDR2 as YYNGEE. The CDR3 loop is CASSVAAGFYEQYF. The CDR3 DNA sequence: TGTGCCAGCAGCGTAGCGGCAGGGTTTTACGAGCAGTACTTC.

This chain joins TRBV19 and TRBJ2-5, with a tentative D call TRBD1 (5 bases). CDR3 length equals 14 residues. Germline values: CDR1 LNHDA, CDR2 SQIVND (reference sequence). Trimming removed 5 bases at V and 0 bases at J, with 10 bases between. The DNA for the CDR3 is TGTGCCAGTAGTCTCCGGACAAACCAAGAGACCCAGTACTTC. Translation gives CASSLRTNQETQYF.

The V and J genes are TRBV6-2 or TRBV6-3 and TRBJ2-1, with TRBD1 identical over 8 bases. The CDR3 totals 17 residues. CDR1 is MNHEY, CDR2 SVGEGT, per germline. V lost 6 bases, J lost 6 bases, and 16 bases stayed unmatched. The CDR3 loop reads CASSRPGYGQGLNEQFF. CDR3 nucleotide sequence: TGTGCCAGCAGCCGCCCGGGGTATGGACAGGGACTCAATGAGCAGTTCTTC.

The chain combines TRBV19 with TRBJ2-7; TRBD2 agrees at 7 bases. CDR3 length equals 13 residues. CDR1 is LNHDA and CDR2 is SQIVND in the germline V gene (reference sequence). J lost 4 bases, V lost 5 bases, and 5 bases had no gene match. In DNA, the CDR3 is TGTGCCAGTAGTCCTGCCGGGGGGTACGAGCAGTACTTC. Protein: CASSPAGGYEQYF. Variable domain in full (rest from reference TRBV19 and TRBJ2-7): DGGITQSPKYLFRKEGQNVTLSCEQNLNHDAMYWYRQDPGQGLRLIYYSQIVNDFQKGDIAEGYSVSREKKESFPLTVTSAQKNPTAFYLCASSPAGGYEQYFGPGTRLTVT.

This sequence joins TRBV9 and TRBJ2-1, with a weak D call TRBD2 (5 bases). Germline CDR1 is SGDLS and CDR2 is YYNGEE. CDR3 length: 13 residues. Deletions cut 6 bases from V and 9 bases from J, with 16 bases between. The CDR3 DNA follows: TGTGCCAGCAATCGAGGGATCTGGGCTGAGCAGTTCTTC. Its translation: CASNRGIWAEQFF.

The V gene is TRBV28, the J gene TRBJ1-2; D call uncertain. CDR1 is MDHEN, CDR2 SYDVKM, per germline. The CDR3 consists of 12 residues. Trimming took off 2 bases at V and 4 bases at J, with 5 bases between the two ends. The DNA for the CDR3 is TGTGCCAGCAGTTTAGGCAGCTATGGCTACACCTTC. The encoded protein is CASSLGSYGYTF.

The CDR3 reads CSVDPPGTSGYNEQFF. The CDR3 DNA is TGCAGCGTTGATCCTCCCGGGACTAGCGGCTACAATGAGCAGTTCTTC. The chain recombines TRBV29-1 with TRBJ2-1; 11 nucleotides match TRBD2. Germline loops: CDR1 SQVTM, CDR2 ANQGSEA. The CDR3 runs to 16 residues. Unmatched junction bases numbered 7, after V lost 3 bases and J lost 3 bases.

The chain is built from TRBV7-6 and TRBJ2-3, with 8 bases aligning to TRBD1. V dropped 5 bases and J dropped 0; count of bases not matched to a gene: 16. Germline CDR1 SGHVS, CDR2 FNYEAQ. The CDR3 runs to 19 residues. DNA of the CDR3: TGTGCCAGCAGCACGGGACAGGTGGGAAGTAAATATAGCACAGATACGCAGTATTTT. This sequence encodes CASSTGQVGSKYSTDTQYF. Variable domain in full (rest from reference TRBV7-6 and TRBJ2-3): GAGVSQSPRYKVTKRGQDVALRCDPISGHVSLYWYRQALGQGPEFLTYFNYEAQQDKSGLPNDRFSAERPEGSISTLTIQRTEQRDSAMYRCASSTGQVGSKYSTDTQYFGPGTRLTVL.

The chain couples TRBV28 to TRBJ2-6, with 8 positions matching TRBD2. V shed 7 bases and J 0 bases; nucleotides not matched to a gene: 17. This CDR3 contains 20 residues. The germline CDR1 and CDR2 sequences are MDHEN and SYDVKM. For the CDR3, the DNA is TGTGCCAGCAAAACCCCAGGCGGGGGGCGAGGCAGCTCTGGGGCCAACGTCCTGACTTTC. Translated: CASKTPGGGRGSSGANVLTF.

J is TRBJ2-7 and V is TRBV7-2; the D is unclear. Germline values: CDR1 SGHTA, CDR2 FQGNSA. V lost 3 bases, J lost 7 bases, and 10 bases lay in between. This CDR3 region has 12 residues. The CDR3 protein is CASSLAIGEQYF. The DNA for the CDR3 is TGTGCCAGCAGCTTGGCGATCGGGGAGCAGTACTTC.

The rearrangement links TRBV11-3 to TRBJ2-1; the D gene is possibly TRBD2 (7 bases). The CDR3 is made up of 13 amino acids. Trimming pared 5 bases from V and 9 bases from J, leaving 14 bases between. CDR1 is SGHNT and CDR2 is YENEEA in the germline V gene. CDR3 residues: CASSVTRGGEQFF. The DNA for the CDR3 is TGTGCCAGCAGCGTGACTAGGGGGGGTGAGCAGTTCTTC.

This clone was found once. The J gene is TRBJ1-2, the V gene TRBV19; 7 bases are a match to TRBD1. The CDR3 spans 14 residues. Trimming took 5 bases from V and 8 from J; bases not matched to a gene: 11. Germline V gives CDR1 LNHDA, CDR2 SQIVND (reference sequence). DNA of the CDR3: TGTGCCAGTAGTTCCCAACCGACAGGGAACGGCTACACCTTC. It codes for CASSSQPTGNGYTF.

This chain connects TRBV19 to TRBJ1-5, with a possible D match to TRBD1 (6 bases). Between the trimmed V and J ends, which lost 7 bases and 0 bases, there was a span of 13 bases. The CDR3 is 15 residues long. Germline loops: CDR1 LNHDA, CDR2 SQIVND (reference sequence). For the CDR3, the DNA is TGTGCCAGTAACTCGGACAGAACTAGCAATCAGCCCCAGCATTTT. This sequence encodes CASNSDRTSNQPQHF.

This clone appeared once. The V call is TRBV19, the J call TRBJ2-5; 9 bases are a match to TRBD1. This CDR3 is built from 14 residues. V lost 5 bases, J lost 5 bases, and 6 bases stayed unmatched. CDR1 is LNHDA and CDR2 is SQIVND in the germline V gene (reference sequence). CDR3 DNA sequence: TGTGCCAGTAGTCTCCGGGACAGGGAGGAGACCCAGTACTTC. Its translation: CASSLRDREETQYF.

V usage is TRBV27 and J usage is TRBJ1-1, with 8 bases that match TRBD1. This CDR3 has 15 residues. The junction had 10 bases not matched to a gene; V was cut back by 5 bases and J by 5 bases. Germline values: CDR1 MNHEY, CDR2 SMNVEV (reference sequence). Here the CDR3 DNA reads TGTGCCAGCAGTGCCGGCCAGGGGGCGAGGACTGAAGCTTTCTTT. This sequence encodes CASSAGQGARTEAFF.

This chain joins TRBV5-4 and TRBJ2-6; no reliable D call. There are 12 residues in the CDR3. V lost 4 bases and J 3 bases, leaving 2 bases between the germline ends. Germline loops: CDR1 SGHNT, CDR2 YYREEE (reference sequence). CDR3 amino acids: CASSRGANVLTF. Written as DNA, the CDR3 is TGTGCCAGCAGCCGTGGGGCCAACGTCCTGACTTTC.

DNA for the CDR3: TGTGCTAGTGGTCCCCCTTCTAGCGCCTGGGGGGGCAGGGAGCAGTTCTTC. Its protein product is CASGPPSSAWGGREQFF. V and J are TRBV12-5 and TRBJ2-1; D perhaps matches TRBD2 (7 bases). V dropped 5 bases and J dropped 10 bases, with 27 bases sitting between them. The length of the CDR3 is 17 residues. The germline gives CDR1 LGHNT, CDR2 FRNRAP.